The 19 T cell receptor beta chains below come from one sample, sequenced in a study of human T cells and chemical hapten exposure (dated by TCRdb to the early 2020s). The method behind the library was RACE. Sequencing relied on a NextSeq 500. TCRdb cleaned the public reads at Q25 with fastp, built clones with MiXCR and kept in-frame beta chains. Each record represents a unique CDR3 protein, reported with the most common genes and DNA among its rows. This sample has 250,000 or so distinct CDR3 sequences in its table, and approximately 8.6% of those were observed once. 2% to 3% of the sample is held by the ten biggest clonotypes. Reading the label with the study, this specimen's time point is: pre-sensitization, week 0. The treatment or condition label, as the study defines it: therapeutic diphenylcyclopropenone sensitization with weekly scalp DPC. Sample: whole blood, taken in connection with sensitization to the hapten diphenylcyclopropenone (DPC). The receptors here all came from a woman aged 40 to 55 with alopecia areata. Some clones in this sample may be carry-over from other donors' samples.

The V gene is TRBV5-1, the J gene TRBJ1-2; 8 bases are a match to TRBD1. CDR1 is SGHRS, CDR2 YFSETQ, per germline. The ends lost 0 bases at V and 4 bases at J; junction bases unmatched: 2. The CDR3 is 14 residues long. CDR3 in amino acids: CASSLAGGGYGYTF. The CDR3 bases are TGCGCCAGCAGCTTGGCAGGGGGCGGCTATGGCTACACCTTC.

This clonotype was picked up many times. This rearrangement joins TRBV6-1 to TRBJ1-3; D uncertain. Trimming removed 4 bases at V and 0 bases at J, with 13 bases between. This CDR3 is built from 16 residues. Germline-derived CDR1 and CDR2 are MNHNS and SASEGT. CDR3 loop: CASSAEFPLSGNTIYF. The CDR3 DNA reads as TGTGCCAGCAGTGCCGAATTCCCACTCTCTGGAAACACCATATATTTT.

This clonotype was detected a few times. The chain recombines TRBV30 with TRBJ1-5, with no clear D. Trimming pared 1 base from V and 4 bases from J, leaving 8 bases between. The CDR3 is 13 amino acids. CDR1 GTSNPN and CDR2 SVGIG come from the germline V gene (reference sequence). CDR3 coding DNA: TGTGCCTGGAGTGGGACGGGAAATCAGCCCCAGCATTTT. Translating it yields CAWSGTGNQPQHF.

This clonotype has only a few counts. The rearrangement links TRBV6-2 or TRBV6-3 to TRBJ1-5; D gene unclear. The CDR3 spans 15 residues. Germline V gene lookup returns CDR1 MNHEY and CDR2 SVGEGT. V lost 4 bases to trimming and J lost 5 bases, with 15 bases between them. In nucleotides, the CDR3 is TGTGCCAGCAGTTCCCACTCGAAACGATATCAGCCCCAGCATTTT. It is translated as CASSSHSKRYQPQHF.

Many counts were recorded for this clonotype. The CDR3 DNA reads TGCAGCGTTATTGCCGCTGCCGGATGGACCACTGAAGCTTTCTTT. Amino acid sequence: CSVIAAAGWTTEAFF. The chain carries TRBV29-1 and TRBJ1-1; D is uncertain. V was clipped by 5 bases and J by 4 bases, with 20 bases between them. The CDR3 runs to 15 residues. CDR1 is SQVTM, CDR2 ANQGSEA, per germline.

The CDR3 region has the DNA TGCAGTGCTAGAGGTTCGGCGGGCTACGAGCAGTACTTC. Translation: CSARGSAGYEQYF. The rearrangement links TRBV20-1 to TRBJ2-7, with D possibly matching TRBD2 (5 bases). The V gene lost 1 base and the J gene lost 3 bases, with 10 bases spanning the gap. The CDR3 covers 13 residues. Per the germline V gene, CDR1 is DFQATT and CDR2 is SNEGSKA (reference sequence).

This clonotype turned up a few times. Here the CDR3 reads CASSLDLAYGELFF. For the CDR3, the DNA is TGCGCCAGCAGCTTGGATCTAGCGTACGGGGAGCTGTTTTTT. J is TRBJ2-2 and V is TRBV5-1, with D perhaps matching TRBD2 (6 bases). CDR1 is SGHRS, CDR2 YFSETQ, per germline. The CDR3 has 14 residues. Trimming removed 0 bases at V and 7 bases at J, with 10 bases between.

This rearrangement joins TRBV6-5 to TRBJ2-7; 8 bases fit TRBD2. V lost 2 bases, J lost 3 bases, and 9 bases stayed unmatched. Looked up from germline, CDR1 is MNHEY and CDR2 is SVGAGI. The CDR3 has 16 residues. The CDR3 reads CASSYGSGSLGYEQYF. CDR3 in DNA: TGTGCCAGCAGTTACGGGAGCGGGAGCCTGGGCTACGAGCAGTACTTC.

V and J are TRBV27 and TRBJ2-5; possibly TRBD2 for D (5 bases). CDR1 and CDR2 (germline): MNHEY, SMNVEV (reference sequence). This CDR3 contains 14 residues. V was cut by 3 bases and J by 5 bases, with 13 bases left in between. The CDR3 sequence is CASSFDGGSETQYF. The CDR3 nucleotides are TGTGCCAGCAGTTTTGATGGCGGGTCGGAGACCCAGTACTTC.

This clonotype was detected ten times or more. The chain couples TRBV15 to TRBJ2-5; D ambiguous. The V gene lost 0 bases and the J gene lost 5 bases, with 13 bases spanning the gap. This CDR3 has 15 amino acids. The V gene's germline CDR1 is LNHNV and CDR2 YYDKDF (reference sequence). CDR3 region: CATSREVFGVETQYF. CDR3 nucleotides: TGTGCCACCAGCAGAGAGGTGTTTGGGGTTGAGACCCAGTACTTC.

This clonotype has more than one count but fewer than ten. The chain is built from TRBV2 and TRBJ2-7; 7 nucleotides agree with TRBD2. V lost 7 bases to trimming and J lost 3 bases; unmatched junction nucleotides: 6. The CDR3 has 13 amino acids. From germline, CDR1 is SNHLY and CDR2 FYNNEI. The CDR3 reads CASKLTSVYEQYF. The CDR3 region has the DNA TGTGCCAGCAAGCTCACTAGCGTCTACGAGCAGTACTTC.

This clonotype was observed many times. V usage is TRBV2 and J usage is TRBJ2-2, with TRBD2 identical over 9 bases. From germline, CDR1 is SNHLY and CDR2 FYNNEI. The CDR3 sequence is 15 residues long. The ends lost 6 bases at V and 2 bases at J; junction bases unmatched: 4. The CDR3 loop reads CASRGTSRNTGELFF. CDR3 sequence (DNA): TGTGCCAGCAGGGGGACTAGCAGAAACACCGGGGAGCTGTTTTTT.

In its sample, this clonotype was seen a few times. The chain links TRBV7-2 to TRBJ2-5; D might be TRBD1 (5 bases). Germline CDR1 and CDR2: SGHTA and FQGNSA. Trimming removed 1 base from V and 4 bases from J, with 10 bases in between. The CDR3 loop spans 14 amino acids. CDR3 sequence reads: CASSLVAGPETQYF. The CDR3 coding sequence is TGTGCCAGCAGCTTAGTGGCAGGGCCAGAGACCCAGTACTTC.

On this clonotype itself: Relative to the germline gene, one junction end is altered; a read error may explain this. The chain is built from TRBV7-7 and TRBJ2-1, with 11 bases aligning to TRBD2. This CDR3 spans 16 amino acids. CDR1 and CDR2 from the germline V gene are SSHAT and FNYEAQ (reference sequence). The CDR3 reads CASSAGLAVYDNEQFF. The DNA of the CDR3 is TGTGCTAGCAGCGCGGGACTAGCGGTCTACGACAATGAGCAGTTCTTC.

This clonotype was counted a few times. The chain couples TRBV12-3 or TRBV12-4 to TRBJ1-5; D gene unclear. Trimming took off 2 bases at V and 3 bases at J, with 11 bases between the two ends. The CDR3 length is 15 residues. The CDR3 bases are TGTGCCAGCAGTTTACGGGTTCCCGTCAATCAGCCCCAGCATTTT. This sequence encodes CASSLRVPVNQPQHF.

This clonotype was seen a few times. J is TRBJ2-1 and V is TRBV10-3; weak D call: TRBD1 (6 bases). Trimming took 6 bases from V and 7 from J, leaving 10 bases between them. The germline V gene encodes CDR1 ENHRY and CDR2 SYGVKD. CDR3 length: 12 residues. The chain's CDR3 is CAISEGENEQFF. The CDR3 nucleotides read TGTGCCATCAGCGAGGGGGAAAATGAGCAGTTCTTC.

Notes on this clonotype: Just one base apart from a much larger clone, this may be a read error. The chain has TRBV6-5 and TRBJ2-5, with D tentatively TRBD2 (5 bases). Trimming cost V 0 bases and J 4 bases, with 6 bases left between them. The CDR3 is 13 residues long. Germline assignment: CDR1 MNHEY and CDR2 SVGAGI. The CDR3 loop reads CASSYSSGETQYF. The CDR3 nucleotides read TGTGCCAGCAGTTACTCGAGCGGAGAGACCCAGTACTTC.

A few counts support this clonotype. The V call is TRBV28, the J call TRBJ1-2; D possibly corresponds to TRBD1 (6 bases). V shed 5 bases and J shed 2 bases, with 18 bases lying between them. This CDR3 is 16 amino acids long. Germline-derived CDR1 and CDR2 are MDHEN and SYDVKM. The CDR3 region is CASSPGGSLPNYGYTF. The CDR3 DNA reads TGTGCCAGCAGTCCCGGGGGCAGTCTTCCAAACTATGGCTACACCTTC.

The table lists this clonotype with a few counts. The rearrangement joins TRBV20-1 to TRBJ2-7; 7 positions match TRBD1. Losses at the gene ends were 1 base for V and 3 bases for J; bases not matched to a gene: 3. The CDR3 is 13 residues long. Germline V gene sequence: CDR1 DFQATT, CDR2 SNEGSKA (reference sequence). CDR3 in amino acids: CSARGDSFYEQYF. Written as DNA, the CDR3 is TGCAGTGCTAGAGGGGACAGCTTCTACGAGCAGTACTTC.